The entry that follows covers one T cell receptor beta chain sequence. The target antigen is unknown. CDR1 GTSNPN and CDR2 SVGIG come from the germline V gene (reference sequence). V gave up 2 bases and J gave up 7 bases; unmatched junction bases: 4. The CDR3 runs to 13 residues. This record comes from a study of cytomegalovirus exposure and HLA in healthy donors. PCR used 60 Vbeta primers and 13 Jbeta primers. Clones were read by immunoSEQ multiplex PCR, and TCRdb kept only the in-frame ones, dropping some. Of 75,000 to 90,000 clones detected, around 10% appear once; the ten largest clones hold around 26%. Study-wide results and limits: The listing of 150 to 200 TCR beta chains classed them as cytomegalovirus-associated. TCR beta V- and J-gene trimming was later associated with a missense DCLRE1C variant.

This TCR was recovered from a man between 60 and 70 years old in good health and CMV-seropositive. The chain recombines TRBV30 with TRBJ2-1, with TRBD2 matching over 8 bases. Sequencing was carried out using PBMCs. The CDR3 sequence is CAWSRGLANEQFF. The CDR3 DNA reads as TGTGCCTGGAGTAGAGGACTAGCAAATGAGCAGTTCTTC.